A selection of T cell receptor beta chains follows, all from one sample in a study of OX40 agonist ivuxolimab in advanced cancers. Sequencing was performed with immunoSEQ multiplex PCR; in TCRdb, only in-frame clones are kept and a portion is missing. The sample lists roughly 60,000 clones; 70% to 90% were seen once. The sample here was CD4+ or CD8+ T cells sorted from blood, taken in a trial of the OX40 agonist ivuxolimab. The receptors stem from an adult with an advanced solid tumor such as melanoma, head and neck, liver or kidney cancer. The CDR3 runs from the conserved cysteine through the conserved F or W. A D gene is named only where the DNA matches it firmly.

TRBJ2-1 | TRBV11-2 | TRBD1 | TGTGCCAGCAGCCTACAACAGGGGGATGAGCAGTTCTTC | CASSLQQGDEQFF
TRBJ2-2 | TRBV11-2 | NA | TGTGCCAGCAGCTTAGTCGGGCGGGCAAACACCGGGGAGCTGTTTTTT | CASSLVGRANTGELFF
TRBJ2-2 | TRBV9 | NA | TGTGCCAGCAGCGTAGTTGCGAGAGCAGCCTCCACCGGGGAGCTGTTTTTT | CASSVVARAASTGELFF
TRBJ2-5 | TRBV27 | NA | TGTGCCAGCAGAAACCAAGAGACCCAGTACTTC | CASRNQETQYF
TRBJ2-3 | TRBV11-3 | NA | TGTGCCAGCAGCTCTAGTGGCACAGATACGCAGTATTTT | CASSSSGTDTQYF
TRBJ2-7 | TRBV27 | NA | TGTGCCAGCAGTTTTCGGACACCGTATTACGAGCAGTACTTC | CASSFRTPYYEQYF
TRBJ2-3 | TRBV2 | NA | TGTGCCAGCAGGACCTTGGAGTCAGATACGCAGTATTTT | CASRTLESDTQYF
TRBJ2-5 | TRBV2 | TRBD2 | TGTGCCAGCAGGACTAGCGGGAACCAAGAGACCCAGTACTTC | CASRTSGNQETQYF
TRBJ1-1 | TRBV5-6 | NA | TGTGCCAGCAGCTTCAGAGCCGGGGCTGAAGCTTTCTTT | CASSFRAGAEAFF
TRBJ2-1 | TRBV2 | NA | TGTGCCAGCAATTCGGCAGTATACAATGAGCAGTTCTTC | CASNSAVYNEQFF
TRBJ1-1 | TRBV10-2 | NA | TGCGCCAGCAGTGAGTCGACAGACGAAGCTTTCTTT | CASSESTDEAFF
TRBJ2-1 | TRBV2 | NA | TGTGCCAGCCTGGTTCAGGGGGGGACTAGTCGTTCAATCTACAATGAGCAGTTCTTC | CASLVQGGTSRSIYNEQFF
TRBJ2-3 | TRBV7-3 | TRBD2 | TGTGCCAGCAGCCCTACCGGCGGGAGGGCAGATACGCAGTATTTT | CASSPTGGRADTQYF
TRBJ1-1 | TRBV18 | TRBD1 | TGTGCCAGCTCACCGATAGGACAGGGAAGACGGAACACTGAAGCTTTCTTT | CASSPIGQGRRNTEAFF
TRBJ2-1 | TRBV2 | NA | TGTGCCAGCGTTGGGTCGGGGTTAGTTAATGAGCAGTTCTTC | CASVGSGLVNEQFF
TRBJ2-6 | TRBV1 | NA | TGCACCAGCAGTGCTTCGCAAAGTCGGGCCAACGTCCTGACTTTC | CTSSASQSRANVLTF
TRBJ2-7 | TRBV7-9 | TRBD1 | TGTGCCAGCAGCTTAGAAGTGGACAGGGGGGACGAGCAGTACTTC | CASSLEVDRGDEQYF